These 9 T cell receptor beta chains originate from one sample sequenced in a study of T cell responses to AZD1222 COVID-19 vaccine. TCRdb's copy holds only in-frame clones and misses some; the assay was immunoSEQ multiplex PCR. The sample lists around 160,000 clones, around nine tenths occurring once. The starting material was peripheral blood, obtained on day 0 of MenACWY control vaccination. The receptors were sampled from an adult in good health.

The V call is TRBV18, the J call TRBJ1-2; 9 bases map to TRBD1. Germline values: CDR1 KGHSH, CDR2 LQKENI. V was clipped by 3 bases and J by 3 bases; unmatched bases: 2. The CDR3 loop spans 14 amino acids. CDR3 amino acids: CASSPRQGDYGYTF. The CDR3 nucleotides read TGTGCCAGCTCACCGAGACAGGGGGACTATGGCTACACCTTC. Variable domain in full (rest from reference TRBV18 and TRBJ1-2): NAGVMQNPRHLVRRRGQEARLRCSPMKGHSHVYWYRQLPEEGLKFMVYLQKENIIDESGMPKERFSAEFPKEGPSILRIQQVVRGDSAAYFCASSPRQGDYGYTFGSGTRLTVV.

The DNA for the CDR3 is TGTGCCAGCAGTTTATCTGTCAGGGGGGCTTTCTTT. Encoded protein: CASSLSVRGAFF. The genes are TRBV28 and TRBJ1-1, with 7 positions matching TRBD1. Trimming took 1 base from V and 11 from J; bases not matched to a gene: 4. Germline V gene lookup returns CDR1 MDHEN and CDR2 SYDVKM. The CDR3 spans 12 residues.

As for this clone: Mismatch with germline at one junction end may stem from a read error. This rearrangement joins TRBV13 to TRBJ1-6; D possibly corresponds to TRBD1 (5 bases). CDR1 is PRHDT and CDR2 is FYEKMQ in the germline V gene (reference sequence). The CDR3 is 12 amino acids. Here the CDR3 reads CASSIGVSPLHF. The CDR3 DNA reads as TGTGCCAGCAGCATAGGGGTTTCACCCCTCCACTTT.

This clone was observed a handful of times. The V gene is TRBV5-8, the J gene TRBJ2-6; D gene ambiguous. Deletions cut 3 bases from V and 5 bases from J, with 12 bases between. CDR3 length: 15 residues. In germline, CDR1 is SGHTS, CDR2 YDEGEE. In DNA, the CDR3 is TGTGCCAGCAGCTCCGGTCGGGCCTGGGCCAACGTCCTGACTTTC. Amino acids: CASSSGRAWANVLTF. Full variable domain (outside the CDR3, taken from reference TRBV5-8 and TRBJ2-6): EAGVTQSPTHLIKTRGQQATLRCSPISGHTSVYWYQQALGLGLQFLLWYDEGEERNRGNFPPRFSGRQFPNYSSELNVNALELEDSALYLCASSSGRAWANVLTFGAGSRLTVL.

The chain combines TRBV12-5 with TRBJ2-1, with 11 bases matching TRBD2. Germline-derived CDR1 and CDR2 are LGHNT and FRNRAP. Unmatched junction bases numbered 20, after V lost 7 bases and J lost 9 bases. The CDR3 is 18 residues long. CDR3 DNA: TGTGCTAGTGCCATCCTACCCTTACTAGCGGGAGCTTTGGGTGAGCAGTTCTTC. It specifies CASAILPLLAGALGEQFF.

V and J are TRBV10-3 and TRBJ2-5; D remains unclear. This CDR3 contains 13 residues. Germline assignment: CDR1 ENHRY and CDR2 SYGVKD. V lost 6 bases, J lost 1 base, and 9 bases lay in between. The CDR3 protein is CAISPALQETQYF. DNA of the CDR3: TGTGCCATCAGCCCTGCCCTCCAAGAGACCCAGTACTTC.

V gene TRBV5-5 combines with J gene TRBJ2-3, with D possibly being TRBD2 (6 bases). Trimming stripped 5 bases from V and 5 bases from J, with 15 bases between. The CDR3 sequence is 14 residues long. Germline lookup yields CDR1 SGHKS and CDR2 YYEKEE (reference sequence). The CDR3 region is CASSWGEKLDTQYF. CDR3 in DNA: TGTGCCAGCAGTTGGGGGGAGAAATTAGATACGCAGTATTTT.

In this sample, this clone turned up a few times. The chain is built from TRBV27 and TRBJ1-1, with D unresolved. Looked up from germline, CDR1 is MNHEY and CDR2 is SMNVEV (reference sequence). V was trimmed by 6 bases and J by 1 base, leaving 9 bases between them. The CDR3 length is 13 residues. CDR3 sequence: CASSSRGNTEAFF. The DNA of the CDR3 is TGTGCCAGCAGCTCGCGAGGGAACACTGAAGCTTTCTTT.

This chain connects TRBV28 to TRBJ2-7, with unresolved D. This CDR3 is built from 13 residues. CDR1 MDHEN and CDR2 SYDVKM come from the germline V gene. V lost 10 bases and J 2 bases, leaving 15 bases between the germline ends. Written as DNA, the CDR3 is TGTGCCACCTTAGACAAGGGAACCTACGAGCAGTACTTC. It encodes CATLDKGTYEQYF.